This TCR beta chain appears in the sequencing data of a study of blood T cells in healthy people across ages. Study-level information: Template-switching capture recovered about one barcoded beta molecule per two T cells. General study findings and limits: TCR beta diversity, measured per million T cells, fell in a roughly linear way with age.

This clonotype was picked up one time. Its antigen is unknown. Germline V gene data show CDR1 as LNHNV and CDR2 as YYDKDF (reference sequence). The CDR3 extends over 16 amino acids. Trimming cost V 0 bases and J 7 bases; bases outside gene matches: 10. Donor samples were obtained from healthy Caucasian individuals from Russia, aged 6 to 90. Using a J-beta primer mix together with a sample-barcoded 5' primer, a second PCR was run for roughly 7 to 12 cycles. Carrying 12 random nucleotides, a template-switch adaptor labeled each individual cDNA molecule. TCRdb fed the 5' RACE reads into MiXCR, producing one record per CDR3 protein. The sample shows 1.5 million to 2 million distinct CDR3 sequences, roughly 50% of them seen only once.

The chain uses TRBV15 and TRBJ2-7; 9 nucleotides agree with TRBD1. The TCR was taken from a middle-aged woman in good health. The sequenced sample consisted of blood. The CDR3 DNA sequence: TGTGCCACCAGCAGAGATATACCGGGACAGGGCGGTGAGCAGTACTTC. Protein: CATSRDIPGQGGEQYF. The full variable domain, in which reference TRBV15 and TRBJ2-7 provide the parts outside the CDR3, is DAMVIQNPRYQVTQFGKPVTLSCSQTLNHNVMYWYQQKSSQAPKLLFHYYDKDFNNEADTPDNFQSRRPNTSFCFLDIRSPGLGDTAMYLCATSRDIPGQGGEQYFGPGTRLTVT.